The 12 T cell receptor beta chains listed next were all sequenced from one sample in a study of blood T cells in healthy people across ages. For the second PCR, which ran for roughly 6 to 12 cycles, a sample-barcoded 5' primer and a J-beta primer mix were used. TCRdb analysed the 5' RACE reads with MiXCR anew, one entry per CDR3 protein. The sample carries about 1.4 million distinct CDR3 sequences, 45% to 70% recorded once. Sequenced input: blood. The source of these receptors is a man younger than 30 in good health.

The rearrangement links TRBV9 to TRBJ2-1, with no clear D. V dropped 4 bases and J dropped 9 bases, with 11 bases sitting between them. Germline CDR1 SGDLS, CDR2 YYNGEE. CDR3 length: 12 residues. The CDR3 is CASSIDFFEQFF. CDR3 DNA sequence: TGTGCCAGCAGCATTGATTTTTTTGAGCAGTTCTTC.

The chain combines TRBV4-3 with TRBJ2-1; 9 positions match TRBD2. Trimming removed 1 base from V and 10 bases from J; junction bases left unmatched: 14. In germline, CDR1 is LGHNA, CDR2 YSLEER. This CDR3 is built from 17 residues. The CDR3 region is CASSQGVGGGGAVEQFF. The DNA of the CDR3 is TGCGCCAGCAGCCAAGGTGTGGGTGGCGGGGGGGCGGTCGAGCAGTTCTTC.

CDR3: CSVDARGSGYTEAFF. The DNA of the CDR3 is TGCAGCGTTGACGCCAGGGGGAGTGGGTACACTGAAGCTTTCTTT. The chain carries TRBV29-1 and TRBJ1-1; 7 positions agree with TRBD1. Unmatched junction bases numbered 10, after V lost 3 bases and J lost 3 bases. The CDR3 length is 15 residues. Germline V lookup: CDR1 SQVTM, CDR2 ANQGSEA.

The CDR3 loop is CASSQEGVFRNEQFF. The CDR3 DNA is TGCGCCAGCAGCCAGGAAGGGGTATTTAGGAATGAGCAGTTCTTC. V gene TRBV4-1 combines with J gene TRBJ2-1; tentatively, D is TRBD1 (5 bases). Germline values: CDR1 MGHRA, CDR2 YSYEKL. Trimming took off 3 bases at V and 7 bases at J, with 16 bases between the two ends. The length of the CDR3 is 15 residues.

The rearrangement uses TRBV11-2 and TRBJ2-1; D may be TRBD2 (5 bases). CDR1 and CDR2 (germline): SGHAT, FQNNGV. This CDR3 comprises 17 residues. Trimming pared 1 base from V and 2 bases from J, leaving 15 bases between. The DNA for the CDR3 is TGTGCCAGCAGCTTAGGACTAACGTCAGAAACCTACAATGAGCAGTTCTTC. It codes for CASSLGLTSETYNEQFF.

This clonotype was detected a few times. The chain carries TRBV20-1 and TRBJ2-7, with D tentatively TRBD2 (6 bases). Germline-derived CDR1 and CDR2 are DFQATT and SNEGSKA (reference sequence). The CDR3 totals 13 residues. V was shortened by 4 bases and J by 0 bases, with 10 bases between the two germline ends. The CDR3 reads CSAMGLSSYEQYF. As DNA, the CDR3 is TGCAGTGCTATGGGACTGAGCTCCTACGAGCAGTACTTC.

This clonotype came up a few times. The chain employs TRBV12-3 or TRBV12-4 and TRBJ2-5, with D hard to call. The length of the CDR3 is 12 residues. V was cut by 6 bases and J by 7 bases, with 12 bases left in between. Written as DNA, the CDR3 is TGTGCCAGCAGCTACGGCGTCAGGACCCAGTACTTC. Protein: CASSYGVRTQYF.

This rearrangement joins TRBV7-2 to TRBJ1-5, with a weak D call TRBD1 (6 bases). Germline assignment: CDR1 SGHTA and CDR2 FQGNSA. The CDR3 contains 16 residues. V gave up 0 bases and J gave up 2 bases, with 11 bases separating them. The CDR3 DNA is TGTGCCAGCAGCTTAGCTATTGACAGGCGCAATCAGCCCCAGCATTTT. It is translated as CASSLAIDRRNQPQHF. The full variable domain, its missing parts supplied by reference TRBV7-2 and TRBJ1-5, is GAGVSQSPSNKVTEKGKDVELRCDPISGHTALYWYRQSLGQGLEFLIYFQGNSAPDKSGLPSDRFSAERTGGSVSTLTIQRTQQEDSAVYLCASSLAIDRRNQPQHFGDGTRLSIL.

This chain connects TRBV4-3 to TRBJ1-2, with D hard to call. CDR1 and CDR2 from the germline V gene are LGHNA and YSLEER. Trimming stripped 0 bases from V and 8 bases from J, with 19 bases between. CDR3 length equals 16 residues. The CDR3 region is CASSQDPGRSRWGYTF. The CDR3 DNA is TGCGCCAGCAGCCAAGATCCGGGTCGATCCCGGTGGGGCTACACCTTC.

To note about this clonotype: One junction end does not reproduce the germline sequence, and a read error may be involved. The V call is TRBV24-1, the J call TRBJ2-5, with D possibly being TRBD2 (6 bases). The CDR3 extends over 15 amino acids. Germline CDR1 is KGHDR and CDR2 is SFDVKD. The CDR3 DNA sequence: TGTACCACCAGTGATATAGCGGAAGGAAAAGAGACCCAGTACTTC. This gives the protein CTTSDIAEGKETQYF.

V usage is TRBV3-1 and J usage is TRBJ2-3, with 7 bases lining up with TRBD2. CDR1 LGHDT and CDR2 YNNKEL come from the germline V gene (reference sequence). The CDR3 length is 17 residues. J was trimmed by 5 bases and V by 1 base; bases with no gene match: 12. CDR3: CASSQGYGGVGVDTQYF. CDR3 DNA sequence: TGTGCCAGCAGCCAAGGGTATGGGGGGGTTGGTGTAGATACGCAGTATTTT.

In this sample, this clonotype turned up a few times. The chain links TRBV9 to TRBJ2-1, with 10 bases that match TRBD2. CDR1 SGDLS and CDR2 YYNGEE come from the germline V gene. J lost 3 bases, V lost 1 base, and 7 bases had no gene match. The CDR3 covers 17 residues. The CDR3 loop is CASSVTSGRGFYNEQFF. For the CDR3, the DNA is TGTGCCAGCAGCGTAACAAGCGGGAGGGGCTTCTACAATGAGCAGTTCTTC.